The present entry profiles one TCR beta chain with its context. Trimming left V 2 bases short and J 2 bases short, with 14 bases between. The CDR3 is 16 residues long. Germline lookup yields CDR1 SGHNT and CDR2 YYREEE (reference sequence). This entry belongs to a study of shared clonotypes between healthy human individuals. The protocol was immunoSEQ multiplex PCR, while the TCRdb copy is restricted to in-frame clones and leaves out a portion. The table shows about 1.5 million clones, with 95% to 99% occurring only once. This sequence joins TRBV5-4 and TRBJ2-1; D tentatively fits TRBD1 or TRBD2 (6 bases each). The sequenced sample consisted of naive CD4+ T cells sorted from blood. Indicated subset: CD45RA+ positively selected. The sequence came from a man in his thirties or forties in good health. This CDR3 is CASSFPEGGPYNEQFF. The CDR3 region has the DNA TGTGCCAGCAGCTTTCCCGAAGGGGGGCCCTACAATGAGCAGTTCTTC.